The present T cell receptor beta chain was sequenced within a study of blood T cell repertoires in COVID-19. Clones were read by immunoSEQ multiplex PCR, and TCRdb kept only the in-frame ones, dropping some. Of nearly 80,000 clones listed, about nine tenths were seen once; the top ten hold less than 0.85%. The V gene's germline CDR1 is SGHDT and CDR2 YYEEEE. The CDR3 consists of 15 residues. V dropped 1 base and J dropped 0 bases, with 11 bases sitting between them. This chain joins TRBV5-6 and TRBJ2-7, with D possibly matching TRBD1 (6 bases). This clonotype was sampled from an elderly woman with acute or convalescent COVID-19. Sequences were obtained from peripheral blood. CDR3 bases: TGTGCCAGCAGCTTGTTCGACAGGCGCTCCTACGAGCAGTACTTC. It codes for CASSLFDRRSYEQYF.